The present TCR beta chain was sequenced within a study of Graves' ophthalmopathy and Graves' hyperthyroidism (dated by TCRdb to between 2017 and 2018). The study in broad terms: Peripheral blood was collected at initial diagnosis, prior to any treatment. In several hyperthyroidism patients, the T-cell repertoire of thyroid tissue was compared with the T-cell repertoire of blood. The 95 to 100 discovery patients were randomly divided into training and test sets at a 7:3 ratio. An independent validation cohort comprised 18 hyperthyroidism patients and 15 to 17 patients who later progressed from hyperthyroidism to ophthalmopathy. To explore V-J signatures that distinguish ophthalmopathy from hyperthyroidism, a discovery set of roughly 98 patients was enrolled, made up of over 40 with ophthalmopathy and 57 with stable hyperthyroidism. To tell Graves' ophthalmopathy apart from Graves' hyperthyroidism, and to predict which patients would progress to ophthalmopathy, the study relied on TCR beta repertoire signatures. In total, approximately 130 blood samples were TCR-sequenced: 40 to 45 ophthalmopathy, about 75 hyperthyroidism and 17 hyperthyroidism-to-ophthalmopathy patients. Following sampling, methimazole starting at 30 mg daily was administered to hyperthyroidism patients, and high-dose intravenous methylprednisolone was administered to ophthalmopathy patients.

For repertoire sequencing, TCR beta CDR3 regions were amplified from RNA transcripts. The first round was an RT-PCR using HTBI primers with the Qiagen OneStep RT-PCR kit, and this first round was followed by a second-round multiplex PCR, then size selection and purification. The libraries underwent paired-end sequencing with 100 bp reads on an Illumina HiSeq2000. The paper's data handling went like this. SOAPnuke was used to process the reads, throwing out any read that had adapters, had uncalled bases, had a mean Phred below 15, or lacked an exact constant-primer or identifier match. COPE v1.2.5 was used to merge high-quality paired reads. Clonotypes were defined as unique nucleotide sequences and were aligned to IMGT TRB V, D and J references using MiTCR v1.1. The analysis was limited to V-J combinations with a frequency above 0.0001, which together covered approximately 99% of repertoires. For each V-J combination, a TCR clonal expansion and chaos score was defined as the ratio of F50 clonal expansion to chaos observed in the TCRdist matrix. Welch's t-statistics and random forest were used to reduce the features to 10 to 15 V-J combinations, which were then used as input to a naive Bayes classifier. Thyroid-blood repertoire similarity was quantified with the Morisita-Horn index. TCRdb redid the processing of the public reads, applying fastp at Q25 and MiXCR, and retained in-frame beta chains. Each entry merges the rows of one CDR3 protein and shows their most common DNA and genes. For this entry, the V and J calls and clone size follow TCRdb and not the study's own pipeline. Within this sample are about 620,000 distinct CDR3 sequences, with about a fifth of them counted one time only. About 6.6% of the sample rests with the top ten.

This clonotype has a count of ten or more. The antigen this receptor binds is unknown. Qualities for individual bases were not recorded, and no much larger clone is one base off. Hyperthyroidism was defined as stable when no progression to ophthalmopathy occurred within 18 months of follow-up. Hyperthyroidism patients were newly diagnosed, with disease duration under 2 months, and aged 18 to 65 years. Patients with other autoimmune diseases, uncontrolled infections, pregnancy or lactation were excluded. Clinical symptoms, serum thyroxine, TRAb, thyroid ultrasound and orbital computed tomography formed the basis of the diagnosis. Using Ficoll-Paque density gradient centrifugation, PBMCs were isolated from 8.5 to 10 ml of fresh peripheral blood. Total RNA was extracted with Trizol reagent and quality-checked on an Agilent 2100 Bioanalyzer. The investigation overall reported the following: Ophthalmopathy was separated from stable hyperthyroidism by the 13-signature model with roughly 87% sensitivity and around 81% specificity in cross-validation and with 80%/75% in the test set. Sample size was not predetermined statistically, and investigators were not blinded to group allocation. Most expanded thyroid clonotypes with a frequency above 0.001 also appeared in blood, which suggests that blood repertoires may reflect the immune response in the thyroid. In validation, the model predicted ophthalmopathy progression with about 70% sensitivity and around 72% specificity; 12 predicted patients were CT-confirmed with GO in a median of about 7.1 months.

Trimming takes 2 bases off V and 1 base off J; junction bases not matched to a gene: 8. The CDR3 starts with the cysteine, ends with the phenylalanine, and has 16 residues. Of the read, only the CDR3 DNA is kept; its 48 bases are in frame from base 1. The germline V gene sets CDR1 to MNHEY and CDR2 to SVGAGI. The receptor chain draws on TRBV6-5 and TRBJ2-7, with 7 bases in between that match TRBD1. This TCR was sampled from a woman younger than 35 with stable Graves' hyperthyroidism. Some clones in this sample may be carry-over from other donors' samples. Donor details come from another sample of the same person, matched by shared clones. Sequencing input: peripheral blood. The CDR3 reads CASSYARTGDSYEQYF. The DNA reads as follows: TGTGCCAGCAGTTACGCAAGGACAGGAGATTCCTACGAGCAGTACTTC.